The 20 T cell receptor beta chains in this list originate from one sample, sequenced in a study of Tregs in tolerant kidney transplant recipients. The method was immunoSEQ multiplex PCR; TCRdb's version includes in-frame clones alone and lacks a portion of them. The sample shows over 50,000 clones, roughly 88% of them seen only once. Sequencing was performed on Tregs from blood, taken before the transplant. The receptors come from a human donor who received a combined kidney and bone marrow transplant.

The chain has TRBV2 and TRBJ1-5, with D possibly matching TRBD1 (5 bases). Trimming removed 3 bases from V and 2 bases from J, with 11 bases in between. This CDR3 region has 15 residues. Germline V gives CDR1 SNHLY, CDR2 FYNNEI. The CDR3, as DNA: TGTGCCAGCAGTGAGCTAGGGGCGGGCAATCAGCCCCAGCATTTT. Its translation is CASSELGAGNQPQHF.

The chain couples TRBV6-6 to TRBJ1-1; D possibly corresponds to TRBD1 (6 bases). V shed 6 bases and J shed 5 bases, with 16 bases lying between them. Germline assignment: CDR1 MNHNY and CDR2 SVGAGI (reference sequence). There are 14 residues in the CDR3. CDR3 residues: CASSPRGGKTEAFF. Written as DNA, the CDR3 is TGTGCCAGCAGCCCGAGGGGGGGGAAGACTGAAGCTTTCTTT.

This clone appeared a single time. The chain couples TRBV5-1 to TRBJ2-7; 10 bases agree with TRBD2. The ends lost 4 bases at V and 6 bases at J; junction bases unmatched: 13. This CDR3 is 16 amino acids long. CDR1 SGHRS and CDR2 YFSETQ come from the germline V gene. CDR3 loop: CASSANPGLASSEQYF. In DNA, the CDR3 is TGCGCCAGCAGCGCAAATCCGGGACTAGCGTCCAGCGAGCAGTACTTC.

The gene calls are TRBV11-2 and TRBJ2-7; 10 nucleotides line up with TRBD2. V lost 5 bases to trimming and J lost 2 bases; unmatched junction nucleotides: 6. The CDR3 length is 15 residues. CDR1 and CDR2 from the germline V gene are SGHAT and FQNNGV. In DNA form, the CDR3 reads TGTGCCAGCAGCCCCCTAGCGGGAGTTGCCTACGAGCAGTACTTC. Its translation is CASSPLAGVAYEQYF.

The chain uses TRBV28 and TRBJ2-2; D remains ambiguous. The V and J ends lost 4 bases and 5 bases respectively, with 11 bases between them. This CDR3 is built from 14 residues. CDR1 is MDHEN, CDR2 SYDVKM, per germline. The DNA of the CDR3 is TGTGCCAGCAGTTCCCCGGGTGGTACCGGGGAGCTGTTTTTT. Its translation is CASSSPGGTGELFF.

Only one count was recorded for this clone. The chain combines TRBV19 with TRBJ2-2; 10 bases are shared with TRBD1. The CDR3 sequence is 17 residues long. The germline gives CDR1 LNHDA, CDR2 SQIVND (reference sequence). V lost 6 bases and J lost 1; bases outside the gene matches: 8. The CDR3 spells CASSPYRDRGNTGELFF. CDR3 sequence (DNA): TGTGCCAGTAGCCCTTACCGGGACAGGGGGAACACCGGGGAGCTGTTTTTT.

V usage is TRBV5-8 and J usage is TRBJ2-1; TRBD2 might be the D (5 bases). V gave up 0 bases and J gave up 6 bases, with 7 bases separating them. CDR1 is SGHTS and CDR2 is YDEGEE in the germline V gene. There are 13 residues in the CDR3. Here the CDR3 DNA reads TGTGCCAGCAGCTTGGCGGGGTTCAATGAGCAGTTCTTC. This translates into CASSLAGFNEQFF.

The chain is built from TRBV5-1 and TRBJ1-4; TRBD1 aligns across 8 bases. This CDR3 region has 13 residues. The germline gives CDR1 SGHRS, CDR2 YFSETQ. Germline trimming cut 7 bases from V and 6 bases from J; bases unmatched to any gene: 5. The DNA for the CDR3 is TGCGCCAGCCGGGGACAGGCGTATGAAAAACTGTTTTTT. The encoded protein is CASRGQAYEKLFF.

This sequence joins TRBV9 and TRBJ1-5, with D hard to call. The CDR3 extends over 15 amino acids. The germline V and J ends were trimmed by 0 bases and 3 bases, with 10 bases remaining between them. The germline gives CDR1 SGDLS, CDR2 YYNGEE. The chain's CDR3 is CASSVEGLDNQPQHF. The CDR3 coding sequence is TGTGCCAGCAGCGTAGAAGGACTGGACAATCAGCCCCAGCATTTT.

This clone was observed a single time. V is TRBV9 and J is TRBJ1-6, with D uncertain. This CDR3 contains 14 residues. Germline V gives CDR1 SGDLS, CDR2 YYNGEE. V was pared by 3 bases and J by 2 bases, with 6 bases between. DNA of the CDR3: TGTGCCAGCAGCGCCGGGACCTATAATTCACCCCTCCACTTT. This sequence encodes CASSAGTYNSPLHF.

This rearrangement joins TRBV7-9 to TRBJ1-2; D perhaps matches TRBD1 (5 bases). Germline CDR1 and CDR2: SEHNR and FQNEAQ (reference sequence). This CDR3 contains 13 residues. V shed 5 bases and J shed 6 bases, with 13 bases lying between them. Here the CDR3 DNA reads TGTGCCAGCAGCCGGGGTAGGGACGATGGCTACACCTTC. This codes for CASSRGRDDGYTF.

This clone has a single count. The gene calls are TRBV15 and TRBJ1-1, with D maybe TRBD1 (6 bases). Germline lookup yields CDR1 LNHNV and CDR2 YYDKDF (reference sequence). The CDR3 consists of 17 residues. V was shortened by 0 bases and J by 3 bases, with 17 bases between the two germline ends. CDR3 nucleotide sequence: TGTGCCACCAGCAGAGATTTGGTCATGAGGGGGTACACTGAAGCTTTCTTT. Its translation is CATSRDLVMRGYTEAFF.

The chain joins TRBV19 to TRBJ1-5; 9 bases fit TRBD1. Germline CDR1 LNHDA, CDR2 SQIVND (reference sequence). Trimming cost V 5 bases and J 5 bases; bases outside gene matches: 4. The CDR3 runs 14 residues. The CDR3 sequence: CASSGTGWDQPQHF. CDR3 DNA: TGTGCCAGTAGTGGGACAGGGTGGGATCAGCCCCAGCATTTT.

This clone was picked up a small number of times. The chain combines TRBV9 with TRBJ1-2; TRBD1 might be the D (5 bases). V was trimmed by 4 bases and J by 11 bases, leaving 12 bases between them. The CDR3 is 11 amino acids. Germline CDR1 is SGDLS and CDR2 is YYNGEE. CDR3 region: CASSSRGLYTF. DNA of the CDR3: TGTGCCAGCAGCTCAAGGGGCCTATACACCTTC. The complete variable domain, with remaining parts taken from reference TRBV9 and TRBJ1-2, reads DSGVTQTPKHLITATGQRVTLRCSPRSGDLSVYWYQQSLDQGLQFLIQYYNGEERAKGNILERFSAQQFPDLHSELNLSSLELGDSALYFCASSSRGLYTFGSGTRLTVV.

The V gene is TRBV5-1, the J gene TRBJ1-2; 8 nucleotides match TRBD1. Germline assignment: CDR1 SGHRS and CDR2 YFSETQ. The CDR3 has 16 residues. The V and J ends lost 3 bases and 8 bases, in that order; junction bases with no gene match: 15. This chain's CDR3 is CASSSGQGLSPEGYTF. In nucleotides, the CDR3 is TGCGCCAGCAGCTCAGGACAGGGACTTTCGCCCGAGGGCTACACCTTC.

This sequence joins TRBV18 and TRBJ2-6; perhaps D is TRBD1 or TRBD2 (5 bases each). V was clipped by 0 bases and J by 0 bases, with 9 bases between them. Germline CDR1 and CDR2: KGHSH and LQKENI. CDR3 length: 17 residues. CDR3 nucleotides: TGTGCCAGCTCACCACCGGGACGGGTCTCTGGGGCCAACGTCCTGACTTTC. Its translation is CASSPPGRVSGANVLTF. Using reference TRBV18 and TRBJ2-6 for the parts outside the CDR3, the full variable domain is NAGVMQNPRHLVRRRGQEARLRCSPMKGHSHVYWYRQLPEEGLKFMVYLQKENIIDESGMPKERFSAEFPKEGPSILRIQQVVRGDSAAYFCASSPPGRVSGANVLTFGAGSRLTVL.

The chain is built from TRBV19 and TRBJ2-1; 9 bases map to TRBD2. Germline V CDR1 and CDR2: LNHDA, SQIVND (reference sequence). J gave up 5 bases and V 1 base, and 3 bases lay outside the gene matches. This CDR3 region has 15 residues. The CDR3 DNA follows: TGTGCCAGTAGTATAGGGCTAGCGGGAAACAATGAGCAGTTCTTC. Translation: CASSIGLAGNNEQFF. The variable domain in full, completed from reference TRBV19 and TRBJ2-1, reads DGGITQSPKYLFRKEGQNVTLSCEQNLNHDAMYWYRQDPGQGLRLIYYSQIVNDFQKGDIAEGYSVSREKKESFPLTVTSAQKNPTAFYLCASSIGLAGNNEQFFGPGTRLTVL.

This CDR3 is CASSFWGRDPGELFF. The CDR3 coding sequence is TGTGCCAGCAGTTTCTGGGGGCGTGATCCCGGGGAGCTGTTTTTT. This rearrangement joins TRBV28 to TRBJ2-2, with D tentatively TRBD1 (6 bases). The CDR3 has 15 amino acids. Trimming stripped 3 bases from V and 6 bases from J, with 14 bases between. Germline V gene sequence: CDR1 MDHEN, CDR2 SYDVKM.

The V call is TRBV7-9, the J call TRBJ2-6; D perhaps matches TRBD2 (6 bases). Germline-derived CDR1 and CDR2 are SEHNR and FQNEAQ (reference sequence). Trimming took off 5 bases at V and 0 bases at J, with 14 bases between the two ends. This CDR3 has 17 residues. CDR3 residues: CASSPWRELSGANVLTF. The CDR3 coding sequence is TGTGCCAGCAGCCCTTGGCGGGAACTCTCTGGGGCCAACGTCCTGACTTTC.

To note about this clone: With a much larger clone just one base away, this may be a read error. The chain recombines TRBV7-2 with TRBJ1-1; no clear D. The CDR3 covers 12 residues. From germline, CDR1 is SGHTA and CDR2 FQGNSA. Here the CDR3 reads CSSSLDVTEAFF. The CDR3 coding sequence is TGTTCCAGCAGCTTAGATGTCACTGAAGCTTTCTTT.